These 12 T cell receptor beta chains were all obtained from the same sample, sequenced in a study of shared clonotypes between healthy human individuals. Profiled with immunoSEQ multiplex PCR; TCRdb holds only in-frame clones, not every one. The sample comprises around 510,000 clones, around three quarters of which are singletons, and more than 10% rests with the top ten. The source material was PBMCs. These receptors were taken from a woman in her thirties or forties in good health. Some clones in this sample may be carry-over from other donors' samples.

This clone showed up just once. The V call is TRBV19, the J call TRBJ2-3; D is possibly TRBD2 (5 bases). This CDR3 region has 13 residues. Between the trimmed V and J ends, which lost 3 bases and 3 bases, there was a span of 7 bases. Per germline, CDR1 LNHDA and CDR2 SQIVND (reference sequence). The CDR3 DNA reads TGTGCCAGTAGTATGCGGGTGACAGATACGCAGTATTTT. Translation gives CASSMRVTDTQYF.

This chain joins TRBV11-2 and TRBJ2-7; D unclear. The CDR3 totals 14 residues. From germline, CDR1 is SGHAT and CDR2 FQNNGV. V was cut by 0 bases and J by 7 bases, with 13 bases left in between. CDR3 bases: TGTGCCAGCAGCTTAGATCTGGCTGCAGTAGAGCAGTACTTC. This translates into CASSLDLAAVEQYF.

This clone came up a few times. This chain joins TRBV11-2 and TRBJ2-1; no clear D. Germline assignment: CDR1 SGHAT and CDR2 FQNNGV. The CDR3 contains 12 residues. Deletions cut 5 bases from V and 7 bases from J, with 9 bases between. In DNA form, the CDR3 reads TGTGCCAGCAGCCCCCCCCGAAATGAGCAGTTCTTC. This encodes CASSPPRNEQFF.

This chain joins TRBV27 and TRBJ2-3, with 7 bases aligning to TRBD1. CDR1 and CDR2 from the germline V gene are MNHEY and SMNVEV (reference sequence). Germline trimming cut 5 bases from V and 2 bases from J; bases unmatched to any gene: 13. This CDR3 is built from 17 residues. CDR3 loop: CASSAPRQGAYTDTQYF. CDR3 coding DNA: TGTGCCAGCAGTGCCCCCCGACAGGGCGCGTACACAGATACGCAGTATTTT.

V is TRBV28 and J is TRBJ1-1; a possible D gene is TRBD1 (6 bases). Germline CDR1 is MDHEN and CDR2 is SYDVKM. The ends were cut back, 8 bases at V and 3 bases at J, with 22 bases in the middle. The CDR3 sequence is 16 residues long. The CDR3 sequence is CASPPRGAGVHTEAFF. The DNA of the CDR3 is TGTGCCAGCCCACCTCGGGGGGCTGGGGTTCACACTGAAGCTTTCTTT.

The rearrangement uses TRBV4-1 and TRBJ2-7; either TRBD1 or TRBD2 may fit D (5 bases each). This CDR3 is built from 16 residues. Germline CDR1 and CDR2: MGHRA and YSYEKL. Trimming stripped 4 bases from V and 0 bases from J, with 16 bases between. The CDR3: CASSRTFGTSSYEQYF. The CDR3 DNA follows: TGCGCCAGCAGCCGGACGTTTGGGACCAGCTCCTACGAGCAGTACTTC.

As to this clone: One junction end does not reproduce the germline sequence, and a read error may be involved. The CDR3 DNA follows: TGTGCCAGCAGTGTAGAAGTGGGACAGTGGGCGCGTGGACTGTACTTC. It specifies CASSVEVGQWARGLYF. The V call is TRBV9, the J call TRBJ2-4; TRBD1 matches 7 bases. Germline V gene sequence: CDR1 SGDLS, CDR2 YYNGEE. The length of the CDR3 is 16 residues.

The CDR3 region has the DNA TGTGCCAGCAGTGGATGGGACTTCAATGAGCAGTTCTTC. This sequence encodes CASSGWDFNEQFF. The rearrangement uses TRBV27 and TRBJ2-1; D is possibly TRBD2 (6 bases). CDR3 length: 13 amino acids. Trimming removed 5 bases from V and 6 bases from J, with 11 bases in between. Per germline, CDR1 MNHEY and CDR2 SMNVEV (reference sequence).

This clone was found a few times. This CDR3 reads CASSLTLGQTNTGELFF. Here the CDR3 DNA reads TGTGCCAGCAGTTTAACTTTGGGACAGACGAACACCGGGGAGCTGTTTTTT. V and J are TRBV27 and TRBJ2-2; 7 bases are shared with TRBD1. V shed 2 bases and J 0 bases; nucleotides not matched to a gene: 6. Germline CDR1 is MNHEY and CDR2 is SMNVEV (reference sequence). The CDR3 length is 17 residues.

The chain recombines TRBV4-2 with TRBJ2-3, with D possibly TRBD2 on 6 matching bases. Trimming left V 0 bases short and J 0 bases short, with 16 bases between. The CDR3 has 18 residues. Germline V gene data show CDR1 as LGHNA and CDR2 as YNFKEQ. The CDR3 bases are TGTGCCAGCAGCCAAGATTTGGGGGGAGGTCTTAGCACAGATACGCAGTATTTT. Protein product: CASSQDLGGGLSTDTQYF.

This clone came up once. The chain carries TRBV9 and TRBJ2-5, with 9 bases lining up with TRBD2. V was pared by 0 bases and J by 4 bases, with 7 bases of the junction left unmatched. Germline V gene data show CDR1 as SGDLS and CDR2 as YYNGEE. CDR3 size: 16 residues. CDR3 protein: CASSVGVAGDVETQYF. The CDR3 coding sequence is TGTGCCAGCAGCGTAGGGGTAGCGGGAGATGTAGAGACCCAGTACTTC.

The CDR3 sequence is CAWNWGEEGGYTF. The CDR3 DNA reads TGTGCCTGGAATTGGGGGGAGGAAGGCGGCTACACCTTC. The chain combines TRBV30 with TRBJ1-2; tentatively, D is TRBD1 (5 bases). The germline V gene has CDR1 GTSNPN and CDR2 SVGIG (reference sequence). V was shortened by 4 bases and J by 8 bases, with 17 bases between the two germline ends. The CDR3 covers 13 residues.